The T cell receptor beta chain under discussion was sequenced for a study of human T cells and chemical hapten exposure. Across the whole study: Patch tests of 0.01% DPC on the upper back were read at 6 days.

Time point: patch test 2, 6 weeks after DPC sensitization. The sample's treatment: therapeutic diphenylcyclopropenone sensitization with weekly scalp DPC. As originally analysed: Samples held a median of about 94,000 TCRs, range about 23,224–700,000. TCRdb ran MiXCR on the RACE reads and lists one entry per CDR3 protein. Here the V and J calls rest on TCRdb's processing, not on the authors' analysis. The repertoire includes a few hundred thousand distinct CDR3 sequences, 6% to 7% of them detected once, and around 6.1% sits in the top ten. CDR3 size: 15 residues. Trimming removed 0 bases from V and 7 bases from J; junction bases left unmatched: 6. Germline lookup yields CDR1 SGHRS and CDR2 YFSETQ. Regarding this clonotype: The antigen is not known.

Overall study findings and caveats: Counts of TCRs expanded at PT1 correlated positively with patch test score. Sensitization with DPC brought no change to TCRs above 1 in 1000 in frequency.

The source is a woman in her late teens or twenties with alopecia areata. Some clones in this sample may be carry-over from other donors' samples. The starting material was whole blood, obtained in connection with sensitization to the hapten diphenylcyclopropenone (DPC). This chain links TRBV5-1 with TRBJ2-3; 9 positions agree with TRBD1. CDR3 nucleotides: TGCGCCAGCAGCTTGGACAGGGGGCTTGGATATACGCAGTATTTT. It yields the protein CASSLDRGLGYTQYF.